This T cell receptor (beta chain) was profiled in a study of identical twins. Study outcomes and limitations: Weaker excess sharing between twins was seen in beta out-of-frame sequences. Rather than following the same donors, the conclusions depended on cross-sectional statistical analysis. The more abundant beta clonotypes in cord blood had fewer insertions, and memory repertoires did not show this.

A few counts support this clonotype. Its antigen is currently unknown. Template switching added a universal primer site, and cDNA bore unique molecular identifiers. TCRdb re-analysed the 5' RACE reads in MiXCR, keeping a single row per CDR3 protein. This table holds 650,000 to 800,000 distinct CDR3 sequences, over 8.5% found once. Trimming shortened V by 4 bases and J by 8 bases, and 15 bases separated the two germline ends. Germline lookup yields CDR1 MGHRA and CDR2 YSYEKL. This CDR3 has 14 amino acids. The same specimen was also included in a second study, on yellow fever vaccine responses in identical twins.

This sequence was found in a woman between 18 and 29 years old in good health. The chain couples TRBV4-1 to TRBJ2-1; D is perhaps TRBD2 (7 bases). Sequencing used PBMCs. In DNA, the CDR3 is TGCGCCAGCAGCCTTGGGGGGGGGCGGGATGAGCAGTTCTTC. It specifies CASSLGGGRDEQFF.